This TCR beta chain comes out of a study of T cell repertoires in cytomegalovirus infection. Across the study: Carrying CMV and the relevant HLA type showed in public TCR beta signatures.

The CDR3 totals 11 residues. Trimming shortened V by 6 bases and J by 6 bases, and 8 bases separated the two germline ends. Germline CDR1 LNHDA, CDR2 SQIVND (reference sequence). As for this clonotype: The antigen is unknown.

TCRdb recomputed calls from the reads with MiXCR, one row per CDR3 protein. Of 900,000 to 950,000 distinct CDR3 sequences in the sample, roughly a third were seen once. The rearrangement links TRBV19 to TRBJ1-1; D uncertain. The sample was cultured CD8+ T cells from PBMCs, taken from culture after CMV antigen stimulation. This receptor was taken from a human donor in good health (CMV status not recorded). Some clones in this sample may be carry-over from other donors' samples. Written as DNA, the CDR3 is TGTGCCAGTAGGAGAGGGTCTGAAGCTTTCTTT. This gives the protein CASRRGSEAFF.